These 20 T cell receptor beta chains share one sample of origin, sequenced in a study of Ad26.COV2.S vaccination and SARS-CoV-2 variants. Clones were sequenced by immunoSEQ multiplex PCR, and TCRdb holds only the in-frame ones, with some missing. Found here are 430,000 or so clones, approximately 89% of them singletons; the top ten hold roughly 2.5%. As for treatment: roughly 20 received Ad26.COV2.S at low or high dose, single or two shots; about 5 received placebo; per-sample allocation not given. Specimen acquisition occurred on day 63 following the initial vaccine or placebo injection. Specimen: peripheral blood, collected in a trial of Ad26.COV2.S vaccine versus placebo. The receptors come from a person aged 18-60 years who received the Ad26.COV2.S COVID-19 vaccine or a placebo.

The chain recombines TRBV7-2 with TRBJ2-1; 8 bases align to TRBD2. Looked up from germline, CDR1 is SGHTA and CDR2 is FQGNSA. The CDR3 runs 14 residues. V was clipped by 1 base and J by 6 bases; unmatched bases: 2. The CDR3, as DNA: TGTGCCAGCAGCTTAGTCGGGAGGGCCAATGAGCAGTTCTTC. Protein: CASSLVGRANEQFF.

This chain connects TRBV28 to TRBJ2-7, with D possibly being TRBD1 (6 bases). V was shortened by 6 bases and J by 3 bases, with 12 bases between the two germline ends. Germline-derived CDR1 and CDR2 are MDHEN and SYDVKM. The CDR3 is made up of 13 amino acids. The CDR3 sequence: CASSLTGIYEQYF. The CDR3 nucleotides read TGTGCCAGCAGCTTAACAGGGATCTACGAGCAGTACTTC.

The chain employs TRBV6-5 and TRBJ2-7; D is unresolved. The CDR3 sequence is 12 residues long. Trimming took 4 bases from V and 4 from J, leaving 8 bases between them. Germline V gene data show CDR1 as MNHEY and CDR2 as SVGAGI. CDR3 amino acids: CASSSTPYEQYF. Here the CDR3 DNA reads TGTGCCAGCAGTTCCACACCGTACGAGCAGTACTTC.

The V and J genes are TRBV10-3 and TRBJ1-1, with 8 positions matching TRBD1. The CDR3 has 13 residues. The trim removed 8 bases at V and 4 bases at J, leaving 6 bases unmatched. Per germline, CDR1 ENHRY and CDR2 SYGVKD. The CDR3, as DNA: TGTGCCATCCGAACTGGACAGGGCACTGAAGCTTTCTTT. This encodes CAIRTGQGTEAFF.

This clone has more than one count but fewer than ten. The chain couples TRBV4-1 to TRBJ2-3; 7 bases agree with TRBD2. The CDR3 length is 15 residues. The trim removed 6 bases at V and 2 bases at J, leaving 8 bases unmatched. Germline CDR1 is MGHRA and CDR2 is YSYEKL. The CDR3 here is CASRRPERDTDTQYF. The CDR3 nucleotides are TGCGCCAGCAGAAGGCCGGAGCGGGACACAGATACGCAGTATTTT.

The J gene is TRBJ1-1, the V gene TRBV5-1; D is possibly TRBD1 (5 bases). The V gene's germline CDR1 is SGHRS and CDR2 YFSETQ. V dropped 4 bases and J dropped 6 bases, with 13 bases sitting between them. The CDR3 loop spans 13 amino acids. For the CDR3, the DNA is TGCGCCAGCAGCCCAGTAAGGGGCGCTGAAGCTTTCTTT. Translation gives CASSPVRGAEAFF.

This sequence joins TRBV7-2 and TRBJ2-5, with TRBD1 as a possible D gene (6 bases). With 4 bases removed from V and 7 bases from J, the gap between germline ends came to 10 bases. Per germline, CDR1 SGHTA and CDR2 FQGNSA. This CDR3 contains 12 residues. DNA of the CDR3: TGTGCCAGCAGCTGGGAAGGGGGGACCCAGTACTTC. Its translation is CASSWEGGTQYF.

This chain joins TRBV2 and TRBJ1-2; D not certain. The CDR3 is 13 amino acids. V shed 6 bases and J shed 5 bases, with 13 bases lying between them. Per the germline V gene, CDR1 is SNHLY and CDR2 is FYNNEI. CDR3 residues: CASRGEVGYGYTF. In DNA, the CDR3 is TGTGCCAGCAGGGGAGAGGTGGGGTATGGCTACACCTTC. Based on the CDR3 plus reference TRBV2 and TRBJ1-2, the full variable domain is EPEVTQTPSHQVTQMGQEVILRCVPISNHLYFYWYRQILGQKVEFLVSFYNNEISEKSEIFDDQFSVERPDGSNFTLKIRSTKLEDSAMYFCASRGEVGYGYTFGSGTRLTVV.

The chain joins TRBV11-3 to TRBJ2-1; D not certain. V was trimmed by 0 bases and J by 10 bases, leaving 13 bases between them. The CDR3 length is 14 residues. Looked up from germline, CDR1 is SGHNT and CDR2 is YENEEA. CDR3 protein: CASSLDPQQNEQFF. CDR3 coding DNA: TGTGCCAGCAGCTTAGATCCCCAGCAAAACGAGCAGTTCTTC.

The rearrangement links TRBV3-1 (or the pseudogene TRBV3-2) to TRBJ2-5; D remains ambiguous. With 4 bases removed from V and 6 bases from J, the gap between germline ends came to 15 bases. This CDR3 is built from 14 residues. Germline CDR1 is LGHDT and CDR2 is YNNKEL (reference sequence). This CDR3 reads CASSPGIGSQTQYF. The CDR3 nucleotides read TGTGCCAGCAGCCCAGGCATTGGGTCTCAGACCCAGTACTTC.

For the CDR3, the DNA is TGTGCCAGCAGCCAGGCAGACCGGGACAGGGGGTCTAATGAGCAGTTCTTC. As protein: CASSQADRDRGSNEQFF. V usage is TRBV3-1 (or the pseudogene TRBV3-2) and J usage is TRBJ2-1; 11 nucleotides align to TRBD1. The CDR3 covers 17 residues. Germline V gene data show CDR1 as LGHDT and CDR2 as YNNKEL (reference sequence). The junction had 11 bases not matched to a gene; V was cut back by 3 bases and J by 7 bases.

CDR3 nucleotides: TGTGCCAGCAGCCCCTTGAAGGGGTCTGGCACAGATACGCAGTATTTT. Residues: CASSPLKGSGTDTQYF. V and J are TRBV28 and TRBJ2-3; D is possibly TRBD1 (5 bases). This CDR3 region has 16 residues. V was shortened by 6 bases and J by 1 base, with 17 bases between the two germline ends. CDR1 is MDHEN and CDR2 is SYDVKM in the germline V gene. Combining the CDR3 with reference TRBV28 and TRBJ2-3 gives the whole variable domain DVKVTQSSRYLVKRTGEKVFLECVQDMDHENMFWYRQDPGLGLRLIYFSYDVKMKEKGDIPEGYSVSREKKERFSLILESASTNQTSMYLCASSPLKGSGTDTQYFGPGTRLTVL.

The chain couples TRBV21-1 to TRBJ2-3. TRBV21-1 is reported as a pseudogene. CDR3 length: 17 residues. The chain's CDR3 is CASSKVRGRGGTDTQYF. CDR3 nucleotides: TGTGCCAGCAGCAAAGTTCGGGGAAGGGGGGGCACAGATACGCAGTATTTT.

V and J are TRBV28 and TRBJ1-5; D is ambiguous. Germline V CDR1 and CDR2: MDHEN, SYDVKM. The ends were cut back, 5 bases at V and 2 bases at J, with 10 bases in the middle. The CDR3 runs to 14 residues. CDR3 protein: CASSPLDGNQPQHF. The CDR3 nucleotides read TGTGCCAGCAGTCCCCTGGATGGCAATCAGCCCCAGCATTTT.

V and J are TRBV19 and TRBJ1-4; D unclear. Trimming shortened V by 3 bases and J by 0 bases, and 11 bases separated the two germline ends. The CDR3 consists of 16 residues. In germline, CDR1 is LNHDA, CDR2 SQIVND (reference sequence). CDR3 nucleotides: TGTGCCAGTAGTATCGCCCGACGGTCAACTAATGAAAAACTGTTTTTT. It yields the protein CASSIARRSTNEKLFF.

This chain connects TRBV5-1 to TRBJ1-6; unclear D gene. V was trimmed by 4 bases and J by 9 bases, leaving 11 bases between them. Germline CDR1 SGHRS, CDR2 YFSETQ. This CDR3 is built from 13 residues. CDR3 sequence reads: CASSPDGVSPLHF. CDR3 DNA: TGCGCCAGCAGCCCGGACGGGGTTTCACCCCTCCACTTT.

In DNA form, the CDR3 reads TGTGCCAGCGGATACCAGAGGGGCGCGGAAAAACTGTTTTTT. Its translation is CASGYQRGAEKLFF. The chain has TRBV7-2 and TRBJ1-4; D might be TRBD1 (5 bases). Trimming stripped 8 bases from V and 8 bases from J, with 18 bases between. The CDR3 has 14 residues. Germline V gene lookup returns CDR1 SGHTA and CDR2 FQGNSA.

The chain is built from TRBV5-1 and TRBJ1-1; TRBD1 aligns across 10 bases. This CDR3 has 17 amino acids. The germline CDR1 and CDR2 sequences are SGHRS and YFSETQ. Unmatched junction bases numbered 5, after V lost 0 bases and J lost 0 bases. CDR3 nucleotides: TGCGCCAGCAGCTTGGGCGGGACAGGGGTCATGAACACTGAAGCTTTCTTT. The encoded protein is CASSLGGTGVMNTEAFF.

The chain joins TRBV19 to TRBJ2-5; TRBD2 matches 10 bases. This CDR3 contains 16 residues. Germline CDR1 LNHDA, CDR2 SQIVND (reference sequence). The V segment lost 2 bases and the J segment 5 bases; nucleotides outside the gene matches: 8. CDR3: CASSILAGDGWETQYF. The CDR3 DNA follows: TGTGCCAGTAGTATACTAGCGGGGGATGGGTGGGAGACCCAGTACTTC.

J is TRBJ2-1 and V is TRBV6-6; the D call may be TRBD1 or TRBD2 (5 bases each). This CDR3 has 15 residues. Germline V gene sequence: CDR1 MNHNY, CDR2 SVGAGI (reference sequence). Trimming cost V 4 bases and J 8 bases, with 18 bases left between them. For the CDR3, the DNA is TGTGCCAGCAGTTCAATGGCAGGGAAGGGAGATGAGCAGTTCTTC. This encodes CASSSMAGKGDEQFF.